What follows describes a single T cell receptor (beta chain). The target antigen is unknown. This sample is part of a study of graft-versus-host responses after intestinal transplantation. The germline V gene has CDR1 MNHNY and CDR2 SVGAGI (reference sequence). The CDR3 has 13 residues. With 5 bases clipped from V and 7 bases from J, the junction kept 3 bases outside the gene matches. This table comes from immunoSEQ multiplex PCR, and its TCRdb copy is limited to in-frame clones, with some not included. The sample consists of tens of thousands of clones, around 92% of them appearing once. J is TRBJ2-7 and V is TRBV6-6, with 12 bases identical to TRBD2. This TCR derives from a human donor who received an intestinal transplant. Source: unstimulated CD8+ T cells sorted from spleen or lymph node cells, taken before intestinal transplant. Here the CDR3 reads CASSTGLAGEQYF. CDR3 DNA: TGTGCCAGCAGTACGGGACTAGCGGGTGAGCAGTACTTC.